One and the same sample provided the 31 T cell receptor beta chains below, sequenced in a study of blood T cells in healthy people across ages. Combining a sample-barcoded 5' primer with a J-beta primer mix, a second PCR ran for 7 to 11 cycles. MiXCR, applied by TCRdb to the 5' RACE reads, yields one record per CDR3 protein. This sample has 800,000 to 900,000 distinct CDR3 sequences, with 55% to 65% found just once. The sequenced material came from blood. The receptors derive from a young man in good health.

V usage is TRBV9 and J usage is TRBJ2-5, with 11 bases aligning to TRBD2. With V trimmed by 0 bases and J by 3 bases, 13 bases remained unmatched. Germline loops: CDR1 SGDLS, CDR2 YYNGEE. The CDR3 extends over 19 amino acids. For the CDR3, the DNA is TGTGCCAGCAGCGTAGCTGCTACTAGCGGGGGAGCGCTAAAAGAGACCCAGTACTTC. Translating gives CASSVAATSGGALKETQYF. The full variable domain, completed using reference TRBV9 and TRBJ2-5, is DSGVTQTPKHLITATGQRVTLRCSPRSGDLSVYWYQQSLDQGLQFLIQYYNGEERAKGNILERFSAQQFPDLHSELNLSSLELGDSALYFCASSVAATSGGALKETQYFGPGTRLLVL.

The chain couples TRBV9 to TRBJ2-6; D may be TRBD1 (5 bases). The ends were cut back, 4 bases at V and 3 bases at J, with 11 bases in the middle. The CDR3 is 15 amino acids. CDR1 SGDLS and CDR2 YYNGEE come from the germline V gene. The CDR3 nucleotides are TGTGCCAGCAGCAAGGGGAATCTTGGGGCCAACGTCCTGACTTTC. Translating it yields CASSKGNLGANVLTF.

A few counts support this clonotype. The CDR3 DNA reads TGCGCCAGCAGCCCGTTAGCTTTGGGGCAGAGCACAGATACGCAGTATTTT. As protein: CASSPLALGQSTDTQYF. V is TRBV4-3 and J is TRBJ2-3; maybe TRBD1 (5 bases). V lost 4 bases to trimming and J lost 0 bases, with 17 bases between them. The CDR3 loop spans 17 amino acids. Germline loops: CDR1 LGHNA, CDR2 YSLEER.

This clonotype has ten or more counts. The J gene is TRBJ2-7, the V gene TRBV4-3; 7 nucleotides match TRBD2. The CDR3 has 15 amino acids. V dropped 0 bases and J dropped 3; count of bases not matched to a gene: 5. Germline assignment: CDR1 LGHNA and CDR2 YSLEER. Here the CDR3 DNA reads TGCGCCAGCAGCCAAGATGGGGAGGGGTTCTACGAGCAGTACTTC. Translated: CASSQDGEGFYEQYF.

The DNA of the CDR3 is TGTGCCAGCAGCTTAGTTGTGGGATTCTACGAGCAGTACTTC. Protein sequence: CASSLVVGFYEQYF. This chain connects TRBV7-8 to TRBJ2-5, with unresolved D. The closer fit of TRBJ2-7 to the DNA end suggests the J call may be wrong. The CDR3 length is 14 residues. Germline V gene data show CDR1 as SGHVS and CDR2 as FQNEAQ.

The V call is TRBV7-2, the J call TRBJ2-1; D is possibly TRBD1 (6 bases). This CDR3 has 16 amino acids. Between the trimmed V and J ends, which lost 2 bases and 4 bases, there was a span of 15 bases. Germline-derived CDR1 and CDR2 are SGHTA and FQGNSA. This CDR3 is CASSLSPLDSYNEQFF. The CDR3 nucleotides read TGTGCCAGCAGCTTATCTCCCCTGGACAGTTACAATGAGCAGTTCTTC. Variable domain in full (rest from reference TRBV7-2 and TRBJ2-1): GAGVSQSPSNKVTEKGKDVELRCDPISGHTALYWYRQSLGQGLEFLIYFQGNSAPDKSGLPSDRFSAERTGGSVSTLTIQRTQQEDSAVYLCASSLSPLDSYNEQFFGPGTRLTVL.

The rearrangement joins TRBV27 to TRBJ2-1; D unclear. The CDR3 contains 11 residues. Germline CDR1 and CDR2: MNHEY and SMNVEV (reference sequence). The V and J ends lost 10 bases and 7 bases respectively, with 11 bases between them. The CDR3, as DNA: TGTGCCATCCAAGGAGCTAATGAGCAGTTCTTC. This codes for CAIQGANEQFF.

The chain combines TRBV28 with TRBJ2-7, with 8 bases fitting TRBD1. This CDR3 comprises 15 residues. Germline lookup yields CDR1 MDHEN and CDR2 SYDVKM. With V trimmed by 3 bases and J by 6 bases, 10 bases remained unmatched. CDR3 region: CASSFRGQGAVEQYF. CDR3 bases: TGTGCCAGCAGTTTTCGGGGCCAGGGGGCCGTCGAGCAGTACTTC.

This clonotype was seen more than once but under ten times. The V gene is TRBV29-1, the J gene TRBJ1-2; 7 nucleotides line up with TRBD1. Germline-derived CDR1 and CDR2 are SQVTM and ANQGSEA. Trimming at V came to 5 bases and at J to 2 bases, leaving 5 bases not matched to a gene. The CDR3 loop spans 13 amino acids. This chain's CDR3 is CSVQGGSNYGYTF. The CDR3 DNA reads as TGCAGCGTTCAGGGGGGCAGCAACTATGGCTACACCTTC. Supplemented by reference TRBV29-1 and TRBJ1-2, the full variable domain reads SAVISQKPSRDICQRGTSLTIQCQVDSQVTMMFWYRQQPGQSLTLIATANQGSEATYESGFVIDKFPISRPNLTFSTLTVSNMSPEDSSIYLCSVQGGSNYGYTFGSGTRLTVV.

CDR3 DNA: TGCAGTGCTACCGTAGCGGGGTCCTCCTACAATGAGCAGTTCTTC. Amino acids: CSATVAGSSYNEQFF. The chain employs TRBV20-1 and TRBJ2-1; 8 nucleotides match TRBD2. The CDR3 is 15 residues long. Germline assignment: CDR1 DFQATT and CDR2 SNEGSKA (reference sequence). The V gene end was trimmed by 4 bases and the J gene end by 0 bases; junction bases not matched to a gene: 5.

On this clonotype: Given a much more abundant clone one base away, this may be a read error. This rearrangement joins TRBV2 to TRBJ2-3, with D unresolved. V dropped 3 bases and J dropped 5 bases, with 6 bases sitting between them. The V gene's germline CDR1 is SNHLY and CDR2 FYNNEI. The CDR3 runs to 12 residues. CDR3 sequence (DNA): TGTGCCAGCAGTGACGGAATAGATACGCAGTATTTT. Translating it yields CASSDGIDTQYF.

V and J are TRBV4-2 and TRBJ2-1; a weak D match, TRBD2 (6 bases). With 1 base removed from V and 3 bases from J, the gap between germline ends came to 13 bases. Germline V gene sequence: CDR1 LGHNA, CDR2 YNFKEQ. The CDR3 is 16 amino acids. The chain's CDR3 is CASSQAPGVYYNEQFF. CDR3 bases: TGTGCCAGCAGCCAAGCGCCGGGAGTATACTACAATGAGCAGTTCTTC.

CDR3 in amino acids: CASSLDLNRYYEQYF. The CDR3, as DNA: TGTGCCAGCAGCTTAGACTTGAACCGTTACTACGAGCAGTACTTC. The chain joins TRBV7-9 to TRBJ2-7; D remains unclear. Germline lookup yields CDR1 SEHNR and CDR2 FQNEAQ (reference sequence). The CDR3 consists of 15 residues. Trimming took 1 base from V and 3 from J, leaving 13 bases between them.

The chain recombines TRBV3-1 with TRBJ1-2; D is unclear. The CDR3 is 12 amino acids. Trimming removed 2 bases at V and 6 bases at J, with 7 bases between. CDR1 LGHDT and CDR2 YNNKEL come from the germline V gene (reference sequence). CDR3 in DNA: TGTGCCAGCAGCCAAAGGCAGGATGGCTACACCTTC. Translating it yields CASSQRQDGYTF.

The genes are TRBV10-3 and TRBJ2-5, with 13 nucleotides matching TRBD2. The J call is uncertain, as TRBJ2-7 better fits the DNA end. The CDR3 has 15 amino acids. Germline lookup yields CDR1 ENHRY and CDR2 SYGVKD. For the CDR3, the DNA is TGTGCCATCAGGACTAGCGGGGGGCCCTCCTACGAGCAGTACTTC. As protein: CAIRTSGGPSYEQYF.

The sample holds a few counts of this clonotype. The CDR3 nucleotides read TGTGCCAGCAGTATTAAAGCGAACTATGGCTACACCTTC. Translating gives CASSIKANYGYTF. This rearrangement joins TRBV6-1 to TRBJ1-2; unclear D gene. This CDR3 is built from 13 residues. The germline V gene has CDR1 MNHNS and CDR2 SASEGT. Trimming took 5 bases from V and 2 from J, leaving 9 bases between them.

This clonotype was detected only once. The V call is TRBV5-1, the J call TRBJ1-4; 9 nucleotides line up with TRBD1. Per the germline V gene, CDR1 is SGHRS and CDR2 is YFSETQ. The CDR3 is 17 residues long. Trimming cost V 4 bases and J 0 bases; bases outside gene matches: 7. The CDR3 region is CASSNRDRVATNEKLFF. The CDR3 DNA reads TGCGCCAGCAGCAACCGGGACAGGGTTGCAACTAATGAAAAACTGTTTTTT.

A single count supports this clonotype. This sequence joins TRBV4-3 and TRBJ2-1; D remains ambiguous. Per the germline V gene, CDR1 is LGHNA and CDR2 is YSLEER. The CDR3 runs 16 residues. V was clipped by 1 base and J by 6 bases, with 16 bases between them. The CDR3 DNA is TGCGCCAGCAGCCAAGGGGCCAGCCTTCCCTTCAATGAGCAGTTCTTC. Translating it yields CASSQGASLPFNEQFF.

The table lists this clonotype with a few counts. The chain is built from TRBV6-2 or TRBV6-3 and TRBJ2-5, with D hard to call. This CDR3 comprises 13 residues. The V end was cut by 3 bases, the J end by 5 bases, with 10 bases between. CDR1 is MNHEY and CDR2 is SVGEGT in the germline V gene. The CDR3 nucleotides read TGTGCCAGCAGTTATTCGCGCCGGGAGACCCAGTACTTC. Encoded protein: CASSYSRRETQYF.

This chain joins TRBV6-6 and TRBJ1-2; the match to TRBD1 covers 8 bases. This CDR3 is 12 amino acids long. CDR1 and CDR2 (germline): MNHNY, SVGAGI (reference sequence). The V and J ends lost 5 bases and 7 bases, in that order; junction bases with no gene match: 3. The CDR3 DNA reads TGTGCCAGCAGTGACAGGGGAAGTGGCTACACCTTC. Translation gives CASSDRGSGYTF.

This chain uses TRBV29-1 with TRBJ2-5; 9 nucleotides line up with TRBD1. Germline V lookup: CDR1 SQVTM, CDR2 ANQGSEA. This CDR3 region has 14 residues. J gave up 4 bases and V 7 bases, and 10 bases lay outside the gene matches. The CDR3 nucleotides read TGCAGCGGACTCCGCGACAGGGGGTCAGAGACCCAGTACTTC. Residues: CSGLRDRGSETQYF.

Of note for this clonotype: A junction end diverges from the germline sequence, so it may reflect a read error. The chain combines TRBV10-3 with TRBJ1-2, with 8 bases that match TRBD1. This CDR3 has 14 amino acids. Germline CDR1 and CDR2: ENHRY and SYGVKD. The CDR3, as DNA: TGTGCCATCAGTGTAGACAGGGGAGACTATAGCTACACCTTC. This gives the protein CAISVDRGDYSYTF.

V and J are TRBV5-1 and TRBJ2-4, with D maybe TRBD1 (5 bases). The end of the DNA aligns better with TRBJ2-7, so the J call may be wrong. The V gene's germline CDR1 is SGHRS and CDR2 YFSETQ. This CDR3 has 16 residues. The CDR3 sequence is CASSLAMLQGRNEQYF. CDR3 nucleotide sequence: TGCGCCAGCAGCTTGGCCATGTTGCAGGGTCGCAACGAGCAGTACTTC.

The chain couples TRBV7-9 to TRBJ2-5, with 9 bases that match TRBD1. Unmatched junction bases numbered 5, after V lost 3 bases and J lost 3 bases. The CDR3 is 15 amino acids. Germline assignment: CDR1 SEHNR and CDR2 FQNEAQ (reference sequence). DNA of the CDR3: TGTGCCAGCAGCTTTGCGGGACAGGGAAAAGAGACCCAGTACTTC. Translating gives CASSFAGQGKETQYF. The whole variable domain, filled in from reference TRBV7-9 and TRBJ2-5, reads DTGVSQNPRHKITKRGQNVTFRCDPISEHNRLYWYRQTLGQGPEFLTYFQNEAQLEKSRLLSDRFSAERPKGSFSTLEIQRTEQGDSAMYLCASSFAGQGKETQYFGPGTRLLVL.

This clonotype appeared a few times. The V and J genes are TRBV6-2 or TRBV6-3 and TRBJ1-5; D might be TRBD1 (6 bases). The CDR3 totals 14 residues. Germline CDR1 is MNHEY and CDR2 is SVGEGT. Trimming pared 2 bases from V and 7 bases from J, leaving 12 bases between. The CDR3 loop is CASSYERGGQPQHF. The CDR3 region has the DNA TGTGCCAGCAGTTACGAAAGGGGGGGCCAGCCCCAGCATTTT.

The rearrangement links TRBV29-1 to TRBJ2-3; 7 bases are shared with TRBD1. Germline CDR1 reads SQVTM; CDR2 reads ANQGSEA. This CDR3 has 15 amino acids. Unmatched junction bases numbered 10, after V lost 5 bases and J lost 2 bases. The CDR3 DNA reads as TGCAGCGTTCTTAAGCGGACAGGAATCACAGATACGCAGTATTTT. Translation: CSVLKRTGITDTQYF.

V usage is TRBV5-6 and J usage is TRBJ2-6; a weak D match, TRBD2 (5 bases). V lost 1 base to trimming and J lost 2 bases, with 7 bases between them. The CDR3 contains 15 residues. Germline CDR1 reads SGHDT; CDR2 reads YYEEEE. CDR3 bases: TGTGCCAGCAGCTTGTTCGGGGCTGGGGCCAACGTCCTGACTTTC. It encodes CASSLFGAGANVLTF.

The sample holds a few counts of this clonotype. This CDR3 is CASSSGRTEAFF. The CDR3 DNA sequence: TGTGCCAGCAGCTCCGGCCGCACTGAAGCTTTCTTT. This sequence joins TRBV12-3 or TRBV12-4 and TRBJ1-1; no definite D call. This CDR3 has 12 amino acids. V lost 6 bases to trimming and J lost 4 bases, with 9 bases between them.

The CDR3 spells CASSLAGVLNEQFF. The CDR3 nucleotides read TGTGCCAGCAGTTTAGCGGGGGTTCTCAATGAGCAGTTCTTC. This chain joins TRBV12-3 or TRBV12-4 and TRBJ2-1, with D perhaps given as TRBD1 or TRBD2 (5 bases each). This CDR3 contains 14 residues. Trimming pared 0 bases from V and 6 bases from J, leaving 9 bases between.

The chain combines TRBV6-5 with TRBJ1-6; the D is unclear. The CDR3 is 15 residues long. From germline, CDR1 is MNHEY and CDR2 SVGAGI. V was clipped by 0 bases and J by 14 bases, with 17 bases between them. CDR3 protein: CASSYSSAVIGSLHF. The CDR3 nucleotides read TGTGCCAGCAGTTACTCATCCGCTGTGATAGGATCCCTCCACTTT.

The CDR3, as DNA: TGTGCCAGCAGTTACTCATCGGGCTGGCGCGCCTACGAGCAGTACTTC. Amino acid sequence: CASSYSSGWRAYEQYF. The chain recombines TRBV6-6 with TRBJ2-7; no reliable D call. V was trimmed by 0 bases and J by 2 bases, leaving 14 bases between them. From germline, CDR1 is MNHNY and CDR2 SVGAGI (reference sequence). The CDR3 covers 16 residues.